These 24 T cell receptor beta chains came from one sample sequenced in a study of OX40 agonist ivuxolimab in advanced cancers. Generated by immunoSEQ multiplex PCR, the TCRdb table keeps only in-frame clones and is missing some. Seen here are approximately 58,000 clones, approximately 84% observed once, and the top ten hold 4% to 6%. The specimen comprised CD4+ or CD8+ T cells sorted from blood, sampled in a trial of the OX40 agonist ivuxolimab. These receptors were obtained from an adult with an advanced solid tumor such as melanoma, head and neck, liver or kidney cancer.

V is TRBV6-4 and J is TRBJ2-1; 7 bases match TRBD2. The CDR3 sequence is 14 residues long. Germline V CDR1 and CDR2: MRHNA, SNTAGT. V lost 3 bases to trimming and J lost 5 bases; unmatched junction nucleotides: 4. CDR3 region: CASSELAGDNEQFF. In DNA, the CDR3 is TGTGCCAGCAGTGAACTCGCGGGAGACAATGAGCAGTTCTTC.

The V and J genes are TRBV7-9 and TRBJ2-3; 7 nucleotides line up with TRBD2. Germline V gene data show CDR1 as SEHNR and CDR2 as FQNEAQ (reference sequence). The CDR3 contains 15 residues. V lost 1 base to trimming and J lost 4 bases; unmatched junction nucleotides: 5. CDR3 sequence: CASSLGTRPADTQYF. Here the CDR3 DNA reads TGTGCCAGCAGCTTAGGGACTAGGCCCGCAGATACGCAGTATTTT. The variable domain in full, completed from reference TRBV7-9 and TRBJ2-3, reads DTGVSQNPRHKITKRGQNVTFRCDPISEHNRLYWYRQTLGQGPEFLTYFQNEAQLEKSRLLSDRFSAERPKGSFSTLEIQRTEQGDSAMYLCASSLGTRPADTQYFGPGTRLTVL.

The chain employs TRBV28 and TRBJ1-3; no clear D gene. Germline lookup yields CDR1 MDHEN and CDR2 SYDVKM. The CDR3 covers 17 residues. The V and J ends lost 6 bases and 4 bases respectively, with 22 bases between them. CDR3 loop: CASSLRGFILGGNTIYF. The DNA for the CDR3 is TGTGCCAGCAGCCTGCGAGGGTTCATATTAGGGGGAAACACCATATATTTT. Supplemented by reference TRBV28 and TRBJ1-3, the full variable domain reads DVKVTQSSRYLVKRTGEKVFLECVQDMDHENMFWYRQDPGLGLRLIYFSYDVKMKEKGDIPEGYSVSREKKERFSLILESASTNQTSMYLCASSLRGFILGGNTIYFGEGSWLTVV.

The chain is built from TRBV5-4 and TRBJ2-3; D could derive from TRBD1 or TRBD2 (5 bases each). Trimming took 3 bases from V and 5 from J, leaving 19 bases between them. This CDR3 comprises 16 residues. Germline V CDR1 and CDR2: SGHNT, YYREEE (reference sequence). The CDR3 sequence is CASSSPGRGIRDTQYF. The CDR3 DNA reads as TGTGCCAGCAGCTCGCCGGGACGGGGAATTAGAGATACGCAGTATTTT.

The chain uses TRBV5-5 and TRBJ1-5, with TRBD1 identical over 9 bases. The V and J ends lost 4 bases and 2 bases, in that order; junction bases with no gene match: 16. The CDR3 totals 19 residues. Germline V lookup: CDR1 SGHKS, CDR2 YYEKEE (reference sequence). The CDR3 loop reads CASSRIEGLWTGGNQPQHF. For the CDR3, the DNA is TGTGCCAGCAGCCGCATTGAGGGATTATGGACAGGGGGCAATCAGCCCCAGCATTTT.

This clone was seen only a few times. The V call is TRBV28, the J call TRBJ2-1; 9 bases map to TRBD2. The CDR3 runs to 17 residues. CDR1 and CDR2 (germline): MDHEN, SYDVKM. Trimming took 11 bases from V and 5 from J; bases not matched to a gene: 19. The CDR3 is CAAGGARAGGDNNEQFF. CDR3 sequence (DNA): TGTGCCGCAGGGGGGGCTAGAGCGGGAGGCGACAACAATGAGCAGTTCTTC.

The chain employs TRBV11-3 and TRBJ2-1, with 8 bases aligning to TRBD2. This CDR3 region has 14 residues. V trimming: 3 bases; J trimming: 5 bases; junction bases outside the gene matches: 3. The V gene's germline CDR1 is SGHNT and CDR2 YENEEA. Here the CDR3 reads CASSFSGTDNEQFF. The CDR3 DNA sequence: TGTGCCAGCAGCTTTAGCGGGACCGACAATGAGCAGTTCTTC.

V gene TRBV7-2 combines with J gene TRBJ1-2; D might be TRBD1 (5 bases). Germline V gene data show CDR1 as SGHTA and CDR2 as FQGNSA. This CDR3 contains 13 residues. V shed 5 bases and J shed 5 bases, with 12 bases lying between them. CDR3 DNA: TGTGCCAGCAGCCACAGCAGGGATTATGGCTACACCTTC. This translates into CASSHSRDYGYTF.

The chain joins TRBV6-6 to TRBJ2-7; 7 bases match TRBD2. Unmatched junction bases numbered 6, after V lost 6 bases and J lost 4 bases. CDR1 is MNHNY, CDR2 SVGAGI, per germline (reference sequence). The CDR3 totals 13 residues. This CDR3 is CASSPGLDYEQYF. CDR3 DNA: TGTGCCAGCAGCCCTGGACTAGATTACGAGCAGTACTTC.

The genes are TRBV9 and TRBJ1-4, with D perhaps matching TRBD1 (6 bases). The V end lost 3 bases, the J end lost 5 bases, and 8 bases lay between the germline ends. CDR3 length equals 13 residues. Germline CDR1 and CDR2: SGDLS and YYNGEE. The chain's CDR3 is CASSEGGNEKLFF. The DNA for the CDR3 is TGTGCCAGCAGCGAGGGGGGGAATGAAAAACTGTTTTTT.

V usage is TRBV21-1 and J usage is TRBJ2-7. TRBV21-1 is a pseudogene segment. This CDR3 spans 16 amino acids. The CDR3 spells CASSSSSTGGAYEQYF. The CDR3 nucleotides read TGTGCCAGCAGCTCTTCCTCGACAGGCGGGGCCTACGAGCAGTACTTC.

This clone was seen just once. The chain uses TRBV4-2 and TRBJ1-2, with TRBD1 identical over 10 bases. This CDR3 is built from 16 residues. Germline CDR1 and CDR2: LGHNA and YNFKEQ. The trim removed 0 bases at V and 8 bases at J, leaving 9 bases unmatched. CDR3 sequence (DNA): TGTGCCAGCAGCCAAGATCTGGGGACAGGGGTGGTAGGCTACACCTTC. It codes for CASSQDLGTGVVGYTF.

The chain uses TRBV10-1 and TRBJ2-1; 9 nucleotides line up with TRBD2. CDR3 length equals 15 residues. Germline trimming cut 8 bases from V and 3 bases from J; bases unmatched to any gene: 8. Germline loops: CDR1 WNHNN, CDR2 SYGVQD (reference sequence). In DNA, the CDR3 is TGCGCCAGCGCCGCGGGAGGGAATCTCTACAATGAGCAGTTCTTC. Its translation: CASAAGGNLYNEQFF.

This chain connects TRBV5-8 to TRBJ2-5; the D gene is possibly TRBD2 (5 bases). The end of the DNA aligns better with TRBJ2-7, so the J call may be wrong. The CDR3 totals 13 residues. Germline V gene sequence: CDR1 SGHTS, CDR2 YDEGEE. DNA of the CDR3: TGTGCCAGCAGCTTCGAGCGGCTAAGCGAGCAGTACTTC. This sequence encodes CASSFERLSEQYF.

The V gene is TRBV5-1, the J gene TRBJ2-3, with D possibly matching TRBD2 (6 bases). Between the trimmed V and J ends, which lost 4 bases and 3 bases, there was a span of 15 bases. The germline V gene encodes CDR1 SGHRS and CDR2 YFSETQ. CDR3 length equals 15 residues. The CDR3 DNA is TGCGCCAGCAGCCCCGGGACTCTCCGGACAGATACGCAGTATTTT. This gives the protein CASSPGTLRTDTQYF.

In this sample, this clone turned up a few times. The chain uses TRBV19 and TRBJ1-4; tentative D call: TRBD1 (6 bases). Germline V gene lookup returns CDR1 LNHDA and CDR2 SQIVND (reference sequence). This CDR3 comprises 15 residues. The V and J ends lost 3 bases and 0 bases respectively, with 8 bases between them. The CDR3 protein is CASSIQGSTNEKLFF. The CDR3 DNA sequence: TGTGCCAGTAGTATCCAGGGGTCAACTAATGAAAAACTGTTTTTT.

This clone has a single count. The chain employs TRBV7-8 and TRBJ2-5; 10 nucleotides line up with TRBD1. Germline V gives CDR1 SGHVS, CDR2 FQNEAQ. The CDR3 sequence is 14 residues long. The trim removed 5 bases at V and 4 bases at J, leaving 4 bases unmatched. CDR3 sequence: CASSEGTGAETQYF. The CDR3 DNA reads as TGTGCCAGCAGCGAGGGGACAGGGGCAGAGACCCAGTACTTC. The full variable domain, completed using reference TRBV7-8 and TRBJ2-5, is GAGVSQSPRYKVAKRGQDVALRCDPISGHVSLFWYQQALGQGPEFLTYFQNEAQLDKSGLPSDRFFAERPEGSVSTLKIQRTQQEDSAVYLCASSEGTGAETQYFGPGTRLLVL.

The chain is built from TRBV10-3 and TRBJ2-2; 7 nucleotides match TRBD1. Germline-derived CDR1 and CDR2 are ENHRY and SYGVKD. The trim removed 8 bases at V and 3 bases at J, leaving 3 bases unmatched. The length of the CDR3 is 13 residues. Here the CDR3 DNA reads TGTGCCATCGGAACAGGGGACACCGGGGAGCTGTTTTTT. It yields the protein CAIGTGDTGELFF.

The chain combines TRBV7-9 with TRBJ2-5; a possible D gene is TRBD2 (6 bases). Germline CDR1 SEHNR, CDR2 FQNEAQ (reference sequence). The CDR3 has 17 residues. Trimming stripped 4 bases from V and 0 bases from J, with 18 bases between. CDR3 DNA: TGTGCCAGCAGCTCGCCTAGCGAAACCCTATACCAAGAGACCCAGTACTTC. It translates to CASSSPSETLYQETQYF.

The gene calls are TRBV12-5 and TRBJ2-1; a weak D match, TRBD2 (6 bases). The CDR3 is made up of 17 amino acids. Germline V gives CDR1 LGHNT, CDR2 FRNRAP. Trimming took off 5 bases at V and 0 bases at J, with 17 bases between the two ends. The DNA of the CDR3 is TGTGCTAGTGGTCCGATTCTAGCGTTCAGCTCCTACAATGAGCAGTTCTTC. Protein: CASGPILAFSSYNEQFF.

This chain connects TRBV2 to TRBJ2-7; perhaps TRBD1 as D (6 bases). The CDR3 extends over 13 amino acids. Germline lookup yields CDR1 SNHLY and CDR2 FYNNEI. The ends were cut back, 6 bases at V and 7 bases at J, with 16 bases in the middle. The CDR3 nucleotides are TGTGCCAGCAGGGAGACAGGACCGGGGGAGCAGTACTTC. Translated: CASRETGPGEQYF. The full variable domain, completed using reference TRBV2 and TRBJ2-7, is EPEVTQTPSHQVTQMGQEVILRCVPISNHLYFYWYRQILGQKVEFLVSFYNNEISEKSEIFDDQFSVERPDGSNFTLKIRSTKLEDSAMYFCASRETGPGEQYFGPGTRLTVT.

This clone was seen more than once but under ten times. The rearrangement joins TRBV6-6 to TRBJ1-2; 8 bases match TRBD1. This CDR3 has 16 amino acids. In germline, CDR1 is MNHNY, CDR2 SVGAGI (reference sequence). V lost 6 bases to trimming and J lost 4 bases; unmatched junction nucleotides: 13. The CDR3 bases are TGTGCCAGCAGGGGGTCCCCCGGACAGGGATTCTATGGCTACACCTTC. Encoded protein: CASRGSPGQGFYGYTF.

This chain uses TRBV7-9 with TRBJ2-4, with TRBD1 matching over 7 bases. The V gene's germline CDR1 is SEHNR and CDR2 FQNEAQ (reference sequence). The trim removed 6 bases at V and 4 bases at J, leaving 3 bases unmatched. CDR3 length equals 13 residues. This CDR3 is CASSDREKNIQYF. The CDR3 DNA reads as TGTGCCAGCAGTGACAGGGAAAAAAACATTCAGTACTTC.

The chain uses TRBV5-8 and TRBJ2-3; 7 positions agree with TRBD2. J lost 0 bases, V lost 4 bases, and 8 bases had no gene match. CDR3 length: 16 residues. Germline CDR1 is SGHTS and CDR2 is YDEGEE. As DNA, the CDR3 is TGTGCCAGCAGCGCCGAGCGGGATACTAGCACAGATACGCAGTATTTT. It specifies CASSAERDTSTDTQYF. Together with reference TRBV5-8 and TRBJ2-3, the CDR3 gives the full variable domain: EAGVTQSPTHLIKTRGQQATLRCSPISGHTSVYWYQQALGLGLQFLLWYDEGEERNRGNFPPRFSGRQFPNYSSELNVNALELEDSALYLCASSAERDTSTDTQYFGPGTRLTVL.